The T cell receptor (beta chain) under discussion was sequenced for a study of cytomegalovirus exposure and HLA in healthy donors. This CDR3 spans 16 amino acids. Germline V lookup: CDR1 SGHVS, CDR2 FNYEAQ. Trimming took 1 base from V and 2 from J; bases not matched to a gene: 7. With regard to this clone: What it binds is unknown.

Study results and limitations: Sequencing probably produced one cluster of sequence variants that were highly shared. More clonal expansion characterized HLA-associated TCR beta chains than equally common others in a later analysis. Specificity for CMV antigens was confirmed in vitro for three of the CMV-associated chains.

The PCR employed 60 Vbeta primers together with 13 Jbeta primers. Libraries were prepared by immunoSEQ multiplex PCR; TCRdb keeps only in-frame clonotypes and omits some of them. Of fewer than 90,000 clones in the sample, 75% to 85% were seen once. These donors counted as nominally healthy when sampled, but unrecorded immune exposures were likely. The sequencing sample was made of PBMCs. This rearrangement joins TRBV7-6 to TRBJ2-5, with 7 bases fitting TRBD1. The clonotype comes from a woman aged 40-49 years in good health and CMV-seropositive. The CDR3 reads CASSLGDSHLQETQYF. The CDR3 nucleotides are TGTGCCAGCAGCTTAGGGGACAGCCACCTACAAGAGACCCAGTACTTC.